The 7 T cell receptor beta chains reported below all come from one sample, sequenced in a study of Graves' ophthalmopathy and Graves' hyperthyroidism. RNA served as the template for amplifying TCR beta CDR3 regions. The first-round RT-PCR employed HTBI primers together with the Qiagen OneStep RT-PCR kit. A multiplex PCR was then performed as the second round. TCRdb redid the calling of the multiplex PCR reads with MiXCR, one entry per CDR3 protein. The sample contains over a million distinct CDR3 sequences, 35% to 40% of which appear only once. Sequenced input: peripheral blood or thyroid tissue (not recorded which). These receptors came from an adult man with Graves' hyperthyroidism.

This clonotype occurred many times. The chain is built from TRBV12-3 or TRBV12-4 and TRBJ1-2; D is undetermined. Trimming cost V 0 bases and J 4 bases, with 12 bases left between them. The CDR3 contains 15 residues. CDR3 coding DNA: TGTGCCAGCAGTTTAGCCCCAGGAAGCAGCTATGGCTACACCTTC. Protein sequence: CASSLAPGSSYGYTF.

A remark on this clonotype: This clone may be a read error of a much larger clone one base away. In DNA form, the CDR3 reads TGTGCCAGCAGCGTAGCTTTATCGGAGGCCGGAGTAGCTTTCTTT. Its translation: CASSVALSEAGVAFF. The rearrangement uses TRBV9 and TRBJ1-1; D ambiguous. Germline V gene data show CDR1 as SGDLS and CDR2 as YYNGEE. The CDR3 runs to 15 residues. V was trimmed by 0 bases and J by 10 bases, leaving 19 bases between them. Complete variable domain (other parts from reference TRBV9 and TRBJ1-1): DSGVTQTPKHLITATGQRVTLRCSPRSGDLSVYWYQQSLDQGLQFLIQYYNGEERAKGNILERFSAQQFPDLHSELNLSSLELGDSALYFCASSVALSEAGVAFFGQGTRLTVV.

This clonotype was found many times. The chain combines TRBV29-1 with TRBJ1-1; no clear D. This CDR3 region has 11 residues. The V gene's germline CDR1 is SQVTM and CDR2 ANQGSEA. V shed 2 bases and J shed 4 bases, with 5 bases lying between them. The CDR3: CSVEWVTEAFF. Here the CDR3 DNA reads TGCAGCGTTGAATGGGTCACTGAAGCTTTCTTT.

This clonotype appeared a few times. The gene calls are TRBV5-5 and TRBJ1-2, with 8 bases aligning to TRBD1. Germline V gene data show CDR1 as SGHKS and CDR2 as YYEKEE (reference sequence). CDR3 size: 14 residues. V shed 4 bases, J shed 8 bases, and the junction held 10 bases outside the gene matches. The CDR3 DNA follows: TGTGCCAGCAGCCTCGGCACAGGGGGTGGAGGCTACACCTTC. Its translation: CASSLGTGGGGYTF.

CDR3 sequence: CASPRPGANVLTF. CDR3 sequence (DNA): TGTGCCAGCCCGAGGCCGGGGGCCAACGTCCTGACTTTC. The chain uses TRBV2 and TRBJ2-6; D is unclear. Per the germline V gene, CDR1 is SNHLY and CDR2 is FYNNEI. Trimming removed 8 bases from V and 4 bases from J, with 9 bases in between. CDR3 length: 13 amino acids.

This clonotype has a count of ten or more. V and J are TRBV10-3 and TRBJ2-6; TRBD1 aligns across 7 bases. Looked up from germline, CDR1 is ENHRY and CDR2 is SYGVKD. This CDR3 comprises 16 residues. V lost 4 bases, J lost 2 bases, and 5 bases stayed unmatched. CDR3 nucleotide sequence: TGTGCCATCAGTGGACGACAGGGTACTGGGGCCAACGTCCTGACTTTC. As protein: CAISGRQGTGANVLTF.

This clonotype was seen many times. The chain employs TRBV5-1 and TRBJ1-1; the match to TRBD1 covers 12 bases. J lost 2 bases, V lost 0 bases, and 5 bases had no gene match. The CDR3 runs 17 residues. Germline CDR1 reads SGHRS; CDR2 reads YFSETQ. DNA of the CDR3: TGCGCCAGCAGCTTGGCGGGACAGGGGGCCGTAAACACTGAAGCTTTCTTT. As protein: CASSLAGQGAVNTEAFF. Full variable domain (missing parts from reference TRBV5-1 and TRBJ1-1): KAGVTQTPRYLIKTRGQQVTLSCSPISGHRSVSWYQQTPGQGLQFLFEYFSETQRNKGNFPGRFSGRQFSNSRSEMNVSTLELGDSALYLCASSLAGQGAVNTEAFFGQGTRLTVV.